The clone carrying this T cell receptor beta chain was observed a handful of times. Its antigen is still unknown. The sample is drawn from a study of CD8 T cells in ankylosing spondylitis. It was by quantitative 5'-RACE with molecular barcodes that TCR beta libraries were made. TCRdb itself ran the 5' RACE reads through MiXCR, one entry per CDR3 protein. This sample yields 200,000 to 250,000 distinct CDR3 sequences, of which around 17% are seen a single time; about 39% belongs to the top ten. J gave up 3 bases and V 11 bases, and 10 bases lay outside the gene matches. Per the germline V gene, CDR1 is SNHLY and CDR2 is FYNNEI. This CDR3 comprises 14 residues. Whole-study results and caveats: The authors reported significant enrichment of disease-linked clones in matched ankylosing spondylitis synovial fluid. Researchers report that disease-linked clones proved CD8+ and relatively rare in peripheral blood. Among TCR beta sequences, a motif of roughly 8 highly homologous variants appeared characteristic of ankylosing spondylitis blood. Prior work had noted some motif variants in reactive arthritis blood and synovial fluid.

The TCR originated in a male donor with ankylosing spondylitis. The material sequenced was blood, either unsorted or a sorted T cell fraction (not recorded which). The chain joins TRBV2 to TRBJ2-3; 8 bases agree with TRBD1. CDR3 nucleotide sequence: TGTGCCGCAAGACAGGGGCGAGGGACAGATACGCAGTATTTT. This translates into CAARQGRGTDTQYF. The full variable domain, its missing parts supplied by reference TRBV2 and TRBJ2-3, is EPEVTQTPSHQVTQMGQEVILRCVPISNHLYFYWYRQILGQKVEFLVSFYNNEISEKSEIFDDQFSVERPDGSNFTLKIRSTKLEDSAMYFCAARQGRGTDTQYFGPGTRLTVL.